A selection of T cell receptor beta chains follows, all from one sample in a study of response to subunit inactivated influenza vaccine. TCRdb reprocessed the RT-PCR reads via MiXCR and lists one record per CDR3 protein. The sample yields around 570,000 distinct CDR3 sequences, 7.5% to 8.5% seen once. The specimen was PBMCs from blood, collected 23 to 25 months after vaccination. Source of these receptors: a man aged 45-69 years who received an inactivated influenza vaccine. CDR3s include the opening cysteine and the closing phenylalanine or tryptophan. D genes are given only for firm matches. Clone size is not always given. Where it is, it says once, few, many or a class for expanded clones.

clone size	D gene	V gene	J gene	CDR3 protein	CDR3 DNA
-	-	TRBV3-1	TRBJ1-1	CASSQDRRPEGTEAFF	TGTGCCAGCAGCCAAGATCGACGGCCCGAGGGCACTGAAGCTTTCTTT
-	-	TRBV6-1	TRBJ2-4	CASSGALPKNIQYF	TGTGCCAGCAGTGGAGCCCTCCCGAAAAACATTCAGTACTTC
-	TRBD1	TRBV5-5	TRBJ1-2	CASANMGQRSYGYTF	TGTGCCAGCGCTAATATGGGACAGAGATCCTATGGCTACACCTTC
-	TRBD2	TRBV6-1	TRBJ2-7	CASSVLTSGTSYEQYF	TGTGCCAGCAGTGTCCTTACTAGCGGGACGTCCTACGAGCAGTACTTC
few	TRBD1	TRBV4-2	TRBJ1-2	CASSPGQGHNYGYTF	TGTGCCAGCAGCCCCGGACAGGGCCACAACTATGGCTACACCTTC
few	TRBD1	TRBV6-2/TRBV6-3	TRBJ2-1	CASSDTRGGQYNEQFF	TGTGCCAGCAGTGATACGAGAGGGGGCCAGTATAATGAGCAGTTCTTC
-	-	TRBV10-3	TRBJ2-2	CATQWAGLLLSPANTGELFF	TGTGCCACACAGTGGGCGGGACTGCTCTTATCCCCCGCGAACACCGGGGAGCTGTTTTTT
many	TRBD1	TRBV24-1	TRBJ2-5	CATGPQGLETQYF	TGTGCCACGGGACCACAGGGGCTGGAGACCCAGTACTTC
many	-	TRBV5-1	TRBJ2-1	CASSSRTQYNEQFF	TGCGCCAGCAGCTCTCGGACACAGTACAATGAGCAGTTCTTC
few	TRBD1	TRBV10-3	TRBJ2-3	CAISSPDRASTDTQYF	TGTGCCATCAGTTCCCCCGACAGGGCTAGCACAGATACGCAGTATTTT
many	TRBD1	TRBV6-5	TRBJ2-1	CASSSGQGGNEQFF	TGTGCCAGCAGTTCCGGACAGGGGGGCAATGAGCAGTTCTTC
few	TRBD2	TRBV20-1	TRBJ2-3	CSADQRGGVADTQYF	TGCAGTGCCGACCAGCGGGGGGGCGTGGCAGATACGCAGTATTTT
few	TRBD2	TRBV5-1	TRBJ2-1	CASSTSGGLYNEQFF	TGCGCCAGCAGCACTAGCGGGGGCCTTTACAATGAGCAGTTCTTC
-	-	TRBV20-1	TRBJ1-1	CSAGKTRGPIEAFF	TGCAGTGCTGGTAAGACCCGTGGACCTATTGAAGCTTTCTTT
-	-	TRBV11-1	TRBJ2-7	CASSLASLIRGNDYEQYF	TGTGCCAGCAGCTTAGCTAGTCTTATCAGGGGAAATGACTACGAGCAGTACTTC